What follows are 18 T cell receptor beta chains derived from one specimen sequenced in a study of T cell responses to AZD1222 COVID-19 vaccine. Profiling relied on immunoSEQ multiplex PCR, and the TCRdb table lists in-frame clones only, not all of them. The sample shows 45,000 to 60,000 clones, nearly 90% of them seen only once. The material sequenced was peripheral blood, taken on day 0 of AZD1222 vaccination. These receptors were collected from an adult in good health.

The chain recombines TRBV3-1 (or the pseudogene TRBV3-2) with TRBJ1-2; D not certain. Looked up from germline, CDR1 is LGHDT and CDR2 is YNNKEL (reference sequence). The CDR3 extends over 12 amino acids. V lost 4 bases and J 4 bases, leaving 7 bases between the germline ends. In DNA, the CDR3 is TGTGCCAGCAGCCGCGATCTCTATGGCTACACCTTC. It is translated as CASSRDLYGYTF.

V gene TRBV19 combines with J gene TRBJ1-1; D may be TRBD1 (5 bases). CDR3 length: 12 amino acids. Germline CDR1 is LNHDA and CDR2 is SQIVND (reference sequence). Trimming removed 8 bases at V and 5 bases at J, with 12 bases between. CDR3 DNA: TGTGCCAGTGGGGACGGGCCAACTGAAGCTTTCTTT. Translating it yields CASGDGPTEAFF.

The rearrangement links TRBV5-1 to TRBJ1-1; 8 bases line up with TRBD1. The V gene end was trimmed by 6 bases and the J gene end by 5 bases; junction bases not matched to a gene: 9. Germline CDR1 SGHRS, CDR2 YFSETQ. The CDR3 extends over 14 amino acids. CDR3: CASIGQGASTEAFF. The CDR3 bases are TGCGCCAGCATCGGTCAGGGGGCCAGTACTGAAGCTTTCTTT.

The chain couples TRBV25-1 to TRBJ2-3; 11 nucleotides line up with TRBD2. The CDR3 is made up of 16 amino acids. V was pared by 1 base and J by 6 bases, with 6 bases of the junction left unmatched. Germline-derived CDR1 and CDR2 are MGHDK and SYGVNS. CDR3 in DNA: TGTGCCAGCAGTGAATCGCTAGCGGGGGGCCTCGATACGCAGTATTTT. It is translated as CASSESLAGGLDTQYF. Complete variable domain (other parts from reference TRBV25-1 and TRBJ2-3): EADIYQTPRYLVIGTGKKITLECSQTMGHDKMYWYQQDPGMELHLIHYSYGVNSTEKGDLSSESTVSRIRTEHFPLTLESARPSHTSQYLCASSESLAGGLDTQYFGPGTRLTVL.

The rearrangement links TRBV9 to TRBJ1-1, with D tentatively TRBD1 (6 bases). The CDR3 spans 17 residues. V lost 4 bases, J lost 0 bases, and 19 bases lay in between. CDR1 and CDR2 from the germline V gene are SGDLS and YYNGEE. The CDR3 is CASSPRGTQDLNTEAFF. CDR3 sequence (DNA): TGTGCCAGCAGCCCCCGGGGGACACAGGATCTGAACACTGAAGCTTTCTTT.

This chain joins TRBV5-1 and TRBJ1-4; D is ambiguous. This CDR3 spans 14 amino acids. From germline, CDR1 is SGHRS and CDR2 YFSETQ. Trimming left V 0 bases short and J 7 bases short, with 10 bases between. The CDR3 DNA reads as TGCGCCAGCAGCTTGGAAGGTCGCGGTGAAAAACTGTTTTTT. Its protein product is CASSLEGRGEKLFF.

This chain links TRBV7-9 with TRBJ2-3; TRBD1 might be the D (5 bases). Germline assignment: CDR1 SEHNR and CDR2 FQNEAQ (reference sequence). The CDR3 is made up of 13 amino acids. With 2 bases removed from V and 4 bases from J, the gap between germline ends came to 7 bases. The chain's CDR3 is CASSLRRADTQYF. In nucleotides, the CDR3 is TGTGCCAGCAGCTTACGCAGGGCAGATACGCAGTATTTT.

This chain links TRBV19 with TRBJ2-2; no clear D. This CDR3 region has 11 residues. V was clipped by 6 bases and J by 4 bases, with 3 bases between them. Germline assignment: CDR1 LNHDA and CDR2 SQIVND (reference sequence). The CDR3 sequence: CASRGTGELFF. The DNA for the CDR3 is TGTGCCAGTAGGGGCACCGGGGAGCTGTTTTTT.

This chain joins TRBV3-1 (or the pseudogene TRBV3-2) and TRBJ1-6; 7 positions agree with TRBD1. The length of the CDR3 is 14 residues. Germline CDR1 and CDR2: LGHDT and YNNKEL (reference sequence). Unmatched junction bases numbered 3, after V lost 5 bases and J lost 5 bases. In DNA form, the CDR3 reads TGTGCCAGCAGCAACGGACAGGATAATTCACCCCTCCACTTT. Translating it yields CASSNGQDNSPLHF.

The V and J genes are TRBV13 and TRBJ2-5, with 11 nucleotides matching TRBD2. Germline V gene data show CDR1 as PRHDT and CDR2 as FYEKMQ (reference sequence). The CDR3 is 15 amino acids. The trim removed 5 bases at V and 3 bases at J, leaving 5 bases unmatched. CDR3 bases: TGTGCCAGCAGCGAATCGGGACTAGCGGAAGAGACCCAGTACTTC. It codes for CASSESGLAEETQYF.

This rearrangement joins TRBV6-5 to TRBJ1-1; 10 positions agree with TRBD1. CDR3 size: 15 residues. Germline V gene data show CDR1 as MNHEY and CDR2 as SVGAGI. Germline trimming cut 2 bases from V and 4 bases from J; bases unmatched to any gene: 4. Written as DNA, the CDR3 is TGTGCCAGCAGTTACACGGGACAGGGGTTCACTGAAGCTTTCTTT. It is translated as CASSYTGQGFTEAFF.

CDR3 DNA sequence: TGTGCCAGCAGTGTAAACCCCTGGGGGTCTCCTTACTACAATGAGCAGTTCTTC. Translation gives CASSVNPWGSPYYNEQFF. The J gene is TRBJ2-1, the V gene TRBV2, with D perhaps matching TRBD1 or TRBD2 (5 bases each). The CDR3 loop spans 18 amino acids. V was shortened by 4 bases and J by 3 bases, with 22 bases between the two germline ends. Germline V gives CDR1 SNHLY, CDR2 FYNNEI. Filled out from reference TRBV2 and TRBJ2-1, the complete variable domain reads EPEVTQTPSHQVTQMGQEVILRCVPISNHLYFYWYRQILGQKVEFLVSFYNNEISEKSEIFDDQFSVERPDGSNFTLKIRSTKLEDSAMYFCASSVNPWGSPYYNEQFFGPGTRLTVL.

The chain employs TRBV10-1 and TRBJ1-6, with D maybe TRBD1 (5 bases). Germline V lookup: CDR1 WNHNN, CDR2 SYGVQD (reference sequence). Deletions cut 5 bases from V and 4 bases from J, with 15 bases between. This CDR3 is 16 amino acids long. In DNA, the CDR3 is TGCGCCAGCAGTTGGCTCCTCCGGGGGTATAATTCACCCCTCCACTTT. Encoded protein: CASSWLLRGYNSPLHF.

The chain uses TRBV5-8 and TRBJ1-6; D gene unclear. Germline V CDR1 and CDR2: SGHTS, YDEGEE. This CDR3 is 13 amino acids long. The V and J ends lost 2 bases and 6 bases respectively, with 6 bases between them. The CDR3 loop reads CASSFGSNSPLHF. The CDR3 bases are TGTGCCAGCAGCTTTGGGTCTAATTCACCCCTCCACTTT. Looking up the rest from reference TRBV5-8 and TRBJ1-6 gives the full variable domain: EAGVTQSPTHLIKTRGQQATLRCSPISGHTSVYWYQQALGLGLQFLLWYDEGEERNRGNFPPRFSGRQFPNYSSELNVNALELEDSALYLCASSFGSNSPLHFGNGTRLTVT.

This clone showed up just a few times. This chain joins TRBV27 and TRBJ1-1; D is uncertain. The CDR3 consists of 11 residues. V was cut by 7 bases and J by 9 bases, with 12 bases left in between. From germline, CDR1 is MNHEY and CDR2 SMNVEV (reference sequence). Here the CDR3 DNA reads TGTGCCAGCATGGGTAAGGCCAAAGCTTTCTTT. Its protein is CASMGKAKAFF.

CDR3 bases: TGTGCCAGCAGCCTAGAGGGGATGTGGGCCGGCACTGAAGCTTTCTTT. Translation gives CASSLEGMWAGTEAFF. The chain recombines TRBV7-8 with TRBJ1-1; possible D gene TRBD1, 5 bases. Germline CDR1 reads SGHVS; CDR2 reads FQNEAQ. V was shortened by 5 bases and J by 4 bases, with 20 bases between the two germline ends. The CDR3 length is 16 residues.

The chain links TRBV30 to TRBJ2-5; 11 bases fit TRBD2. The V segment lost 0 bases and the J segment 6 bases; nucleotides outside the gene matches: 6. The CDR3 is made up of 15 amino acids. Germline V lookup: CDR1 GTSNPN, CDR2 SVGIG (reference sequence). CDR3 residues: CAWSVISGGAKTQYF. DNA for the CDR3: TGTGCCTGGAGTGTCATTAGCGGGGGGGCAAAGACCCAGTACTTC. Complete variable domain (other parts from reference TRBV30 and TRBJ2-5): SQTIHQWPATLVQPVGSPLSLECTVEGTSNPNLYWYRQAAGRGLQLLFYSVGIGQISSEVPQNLSASRPQDRQFILSSKKLLLSDSGFYLCAWSVISGGAKTQYFGPGTRLLVL.

The DNA of the CDR3 is TGTGCCAGTAGGCCTAGCGGGAACACCGGGGAGCTGTTTTTT. It translates to CASRPSGNTGELFF. V and J are TRBV19 and TRBJ2-2, with 7 bases fitting TRBD2. Germline-derived CDR1 and CDR2 are LNHDA and SQIVND (reference sequence). The V segment lost 6 bases and the J segment 1 base; nucleotides outside the gene matches: 2. The CDR3 totals 14 residues.